The 7 T cell receptor beta chains listed next were all sequenced from one sample in a study of cytomegalovirus exposure and HLA in healthy donors. With 60 Vbeta and 13 Jbeta primers, the PCR was carried out. The data were produced by immunoSEQ multiplex PCR, yet TCRdb's version contains in-frame clones alone and is incomplete. Among about 160,000 clones listed, roughly 78% were seen once. Sequencing was done on a sample of PBMCs. These receptors came from a man aged 35-49 years in good health and CMV-seronegative.

This clone was seen a handful of times. The V gene is TRBV5-4, the J gene TRBJ1-1; no definite D call. Looked up from germline, CDR1 is SGHNT and CDR2 is YYREEE (reference sequence). The CDR3 runs 14 residues. V was cut by 1 base and J by 2 bases, with 9 bases left in between. CDR3 amino acids: CASSLTEINTEAFF. DNA of the CDR3: TGTGCCAGCAGCTTGACAGAGATCAACACTGAAGCTTTCTTT.

V usage is TRBV28 and J usage is TRBJ2-6; D call uncertain. This CDR3 comprises 15 residues. The germline CDR1 and CDR2 sequences are MDHEN and SYDVKM. The V end lost 3 bases, the J end lost 4 bases, and 10 bases lay between the germline ends. The CDR3 sequence is CASSFPANGANVLTF. The CDR3 DNA reads TGTGCCAGCAGTTTCCCAGCGAACGGGGCCAACGTCCTGACTTTC.

The sample holds a few counts of this clone. CDR3 region: CASSSGTDYEQYF. In DNA, the CDR3 is TGTGCCAGCTCGTCCGGGACAGATTACGAGCAGTACTTC. The rearrangement links TRBV2 to TRBJ2-7, with 7 bases matching TRBD1. The CDR3 loop spans 13 amino acids. After removal of 8 bases from V and 4 bases from J, the junction contained 8 bases not matched to a gene. Germline values: CDR1 SNHLY, CDR2 FYNNEI. Looking up the rest from reference TRBV2 and TRBJ2-7 gives the full variable domain: EPEVTQTPSHQVTQMGQEVILRCVPISNHLYFYWYRQILGQKVEFLVSFYNNEISEKSEIFDDQFSVERPDGSNFTLKIRSTKLEDSAMYFCASSSGTDYEQYFGPGTRLTVT.

The chain recombines TRBV11-2 with TRBJ2-1; 9 bases map to TRBD2. Germline V lookup: CDR1 SGHAT, CDR2 FQNNGV. This CDR3 has 16 amino acids. The junction had 10 bases not matched to a gene; V was cut back by 5 bases and J by 5 bases. The CDR3 nucleotides read TGTGCCAGCAGCCTAACGGGACTAGCAAGGAACAATGAGCAGTTCTTC. This gives the protein CASSLTGLARNNEQFF.

This rearrangement joins TRBV28 to TRBJ2-2; no firm D call. The CDR3 has 11 residues. In germline, CDR1 is MDHEN, CDR2 SYDVKM. The V gene lost 4 bases and the J gene lost 10 bases, with 7 bases spanning the gap. The CDR3 loop reads CASSSPLELFF. In DNA, the CDR3 is TGTGCCAGCAGTTCCCCCCTGGAGCTGTTTTTT.

There are a few counts of this clone. This chain connects TRBV11-2 to TRBJ1-2, with D perhaps TRBD1 (6 bases). Trimming took off 0 bases at V and 0 bases at J, with 17 bases between the two ends. Germline V gene lookup returns CDR1 SGHAT and CDR2 FQNNGV. This CDR3 contains 18 residues. The CDR3 nucleotides read TGTGCCAGCAGCTTAGATCTCTATGGTACAGGGACTAACTATGGCTACACCTTC. Its protein product is CASSLDLYGTGTNYGYTF.

This clone was seen just once. The chain is built from TRBV5-1 and TRBJ2-1; 8 nucleotides line up with TRBD2. J gave up 3 bases and V 0 bases, and 2 bases lay outside the gene matches. CDR1 is SGHRS and CDR2 is YFSETQ in the germline V gene. CDR3 length: 15 residues. The CDR3: CASSLGAGVYNEQFF. The CDR3 DNA follows: TGCGCCAGCAGCTTGGGAGCGGGAGTCTACAATGAGCAGTTCTTC.